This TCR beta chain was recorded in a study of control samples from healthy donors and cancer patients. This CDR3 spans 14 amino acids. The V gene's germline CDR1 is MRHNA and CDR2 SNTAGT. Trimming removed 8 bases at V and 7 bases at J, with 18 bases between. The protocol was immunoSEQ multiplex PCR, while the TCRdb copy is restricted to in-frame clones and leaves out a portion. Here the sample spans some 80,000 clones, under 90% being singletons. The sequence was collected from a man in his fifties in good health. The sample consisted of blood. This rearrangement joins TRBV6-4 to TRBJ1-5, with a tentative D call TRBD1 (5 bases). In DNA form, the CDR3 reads TGTGCCAGCTCCCAGGGAGGGGATGGGCAGCCCCAGCATTTT. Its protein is CASSQGGDGQPQHF.